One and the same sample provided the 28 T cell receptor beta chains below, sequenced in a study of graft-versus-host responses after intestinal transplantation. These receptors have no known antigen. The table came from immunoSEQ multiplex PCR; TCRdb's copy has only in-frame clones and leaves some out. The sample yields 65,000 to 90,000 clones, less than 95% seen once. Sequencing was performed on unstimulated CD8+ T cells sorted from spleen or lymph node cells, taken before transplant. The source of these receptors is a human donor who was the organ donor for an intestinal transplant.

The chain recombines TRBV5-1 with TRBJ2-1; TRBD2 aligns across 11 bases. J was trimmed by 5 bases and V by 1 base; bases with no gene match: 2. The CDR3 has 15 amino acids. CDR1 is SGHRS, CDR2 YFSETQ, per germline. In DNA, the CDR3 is TGCGCCAGCAGCTTGCTTAGCGGGGGGGACAATGAGCAGTTCTTC. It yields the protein CASSLLSGGDNEQFF.

CDR3 sequence: CAVEGQGGTDTQYF. The CDR3 DNA sequence: TGTGCCGTAGAAGGACAGGGTGGCACAGATACGCAGTATTTT. This rearrangement joins TRBV7-2 to TRBJ2-3, with TRBD1 identical over 8 bases. Trimming removed 11 bases from V and 1 base from J; junction bases left unmatched: 8. Looked up from germline, CDR1 is SGHTA and CDR2 is FQGNSA. This CDR3 comprises 14 residues.

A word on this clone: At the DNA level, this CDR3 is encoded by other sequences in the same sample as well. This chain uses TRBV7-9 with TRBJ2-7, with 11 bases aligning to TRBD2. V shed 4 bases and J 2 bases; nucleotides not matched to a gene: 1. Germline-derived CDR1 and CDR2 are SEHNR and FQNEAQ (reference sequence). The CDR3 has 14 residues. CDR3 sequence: CASSSGLAAYEQYF. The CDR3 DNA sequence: TGTGCCAGCAGCTCGGGACTAGCGGCCTACGAGCAGTACTTC. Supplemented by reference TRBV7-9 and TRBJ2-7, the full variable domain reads DTGVSQNPRHKITKRGQNVTFRCDPISEHNRLYWYRQTLGQGPEFLTYFQNEAQLEKSRLLSDRFSAERPKGSFSTLEIQRTEQGDSAMYLCASSSGLAAYEQYFGPGTRLTVT.

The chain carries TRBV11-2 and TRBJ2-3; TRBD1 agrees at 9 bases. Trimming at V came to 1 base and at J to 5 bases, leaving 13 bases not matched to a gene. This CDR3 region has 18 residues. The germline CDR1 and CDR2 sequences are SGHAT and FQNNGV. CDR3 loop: CASSLVTGGAEEIDTQYF. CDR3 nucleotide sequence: TGTGCCAGCAGCTTAGTAACAGGGGGCGCGGAGGAAATAGATACGCAGTATTTT.

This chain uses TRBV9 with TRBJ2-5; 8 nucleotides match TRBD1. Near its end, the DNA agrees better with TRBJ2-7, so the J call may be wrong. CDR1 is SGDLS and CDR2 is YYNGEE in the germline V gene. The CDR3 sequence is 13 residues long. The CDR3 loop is CASSGQGQGEQYF. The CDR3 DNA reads TGTGCCAGCAGCGGACAGGGGCAGGGCGAGCAGTACTTC.

The CDR3 DNA is TGTGCCAGCAGTTTAACAGGGCATAGCTCCTACGAGCAGTACTTC. Its protein product is CASSLTGHSSYEQYF. This chain connects TRBV27 to TRBJ2-7, with a possible D match to TRBD1 (6 bases). Germline assignment: CDR1 MNHEY and CDR2 SMNVEV (reference sequence). V was cut by 2 bases and J by 0 bases, with 11 bases left in between. This CDR3 comprises 15 residues.

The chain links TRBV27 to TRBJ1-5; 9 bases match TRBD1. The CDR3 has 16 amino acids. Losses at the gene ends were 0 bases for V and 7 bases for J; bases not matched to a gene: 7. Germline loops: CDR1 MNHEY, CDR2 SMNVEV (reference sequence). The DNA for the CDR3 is TGTGCCAGCAGTTTATCGGACAGGGGCCGAGGACAGCCCCAGCATTTT. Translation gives CASSLSDRGRGQPQHF.

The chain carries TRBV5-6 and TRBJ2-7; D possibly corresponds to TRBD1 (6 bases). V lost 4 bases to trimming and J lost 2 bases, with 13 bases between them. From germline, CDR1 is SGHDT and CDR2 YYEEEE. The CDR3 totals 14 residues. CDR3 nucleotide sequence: TGTGCCAGCAGCCAAACAGGGATTCCCTACGAGCAGTACTTC. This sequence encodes CASSQTGIPYEQYF. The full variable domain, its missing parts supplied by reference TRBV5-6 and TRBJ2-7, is DAGVTQSPTHLIKTRGQQVTLRCSPKSGHDTVSWYQQALGQGPQFIFQYYEEEERQRGNFPDRFSGHQFPNYSSELNVNALLLGDSALYLCASSQTGIPYEQYFGPGTRLTVT.

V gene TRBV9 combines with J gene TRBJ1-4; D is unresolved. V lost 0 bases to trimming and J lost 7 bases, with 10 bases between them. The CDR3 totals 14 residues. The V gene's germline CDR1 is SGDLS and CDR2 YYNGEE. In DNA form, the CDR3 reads TGTGCCAGCAGCGTAGGTTGGGCAGGTGAAAAACTGTTTTTT. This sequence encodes CASSVGWAGEKLFF.

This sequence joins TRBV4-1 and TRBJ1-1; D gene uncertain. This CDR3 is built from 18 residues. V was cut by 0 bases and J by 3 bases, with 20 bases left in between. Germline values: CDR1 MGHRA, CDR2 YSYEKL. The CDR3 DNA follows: TGCGCCAGCAGCCAAGAAACTCTAAATTTCATCGGGGACACTGAAGCTTTCTTT. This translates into CASSQETLNFIGDTEAFF.

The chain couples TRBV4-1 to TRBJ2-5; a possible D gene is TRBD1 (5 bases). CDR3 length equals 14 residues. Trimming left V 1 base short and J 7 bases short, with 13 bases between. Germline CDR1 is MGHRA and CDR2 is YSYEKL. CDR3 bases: TGCGCCAGCAGCCAAGTGAGGACAATGGGGACCCAGTACTTC. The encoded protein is CASSQVRTMGTQYF.

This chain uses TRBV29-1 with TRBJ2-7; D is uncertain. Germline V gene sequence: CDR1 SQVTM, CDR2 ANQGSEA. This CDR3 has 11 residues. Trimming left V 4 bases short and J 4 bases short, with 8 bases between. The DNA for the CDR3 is TGCAGCGTTGGAGGTGGTTACGAGCAGTACTTC. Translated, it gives CSVGGGYEQYF.

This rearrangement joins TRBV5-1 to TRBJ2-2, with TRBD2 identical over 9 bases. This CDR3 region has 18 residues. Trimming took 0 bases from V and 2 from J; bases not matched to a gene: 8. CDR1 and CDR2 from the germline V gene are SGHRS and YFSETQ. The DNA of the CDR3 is TGCGCCAGCAGCTTGGATTTCGGGACTAGCCTAAACACCGGGGAGCTGTTTTTT. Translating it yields CASSLDFGTSLNTGELFF.

In DNA, the CDR3 is TGTGCCAGCAGCCCCAGGGGGCGGGTCGACTATGGCTACACCTTC. It translates to CASSPRGRVDYGYTF. The V gene is TRBV2, the J gene TRBJ1-2; 8 bases match TRBD1. The V gene's germline CDR1 is SNHLY and CDR2 FYNNEI. The CDR3 totals 15 residues. V dropped 6 bases and J dropped 3; count of bases not matched to a gene: 9.

CDR3 bases: TGTGCCAGCAGCCAATCTGGGGCCCCGGAGGGCTACACCTTC. Its translation is CASSQSGAPEGYTF. This rearrangement joins TRBV9 to TRBJ1-2; D might be TRBD1 (5 bases). The CDR3 contains 14 residues. The germline V gene has CDR1 SGDLS and CDR2 YYNGEE. Trimming removed 4 bases from V and 8 bases from J, with 18 bases in between.

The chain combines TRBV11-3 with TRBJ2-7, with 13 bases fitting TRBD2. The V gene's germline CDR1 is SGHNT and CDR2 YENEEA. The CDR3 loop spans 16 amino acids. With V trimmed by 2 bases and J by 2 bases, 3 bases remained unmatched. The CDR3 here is CASSLIGTSGAYEQYF. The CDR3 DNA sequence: TGTGCCAGCAGCTTAATCGGGACTAGCGGGGCCTACGAGCAGTACTTC.

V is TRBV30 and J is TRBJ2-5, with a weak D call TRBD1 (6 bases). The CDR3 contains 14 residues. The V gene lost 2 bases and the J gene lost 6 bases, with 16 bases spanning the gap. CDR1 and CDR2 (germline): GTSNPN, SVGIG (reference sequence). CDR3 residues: CAWSTYRAKKTQYF. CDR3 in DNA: TGTGCCTGGAGTACCTACAGGGCGAAAAAGACCCAGTACTTC.

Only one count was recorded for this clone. The CDR3 region has the DNA TGTGCCAGCAGCCCCTCGGGGTCGTACAATGAGCAGTTCTTC. Residues: CASSPSGSYNEQFF. The chain couples TRBV7-3 to TRBJ2-1, with a weak D call TRBD2 (5 bases). CDR3 size: 14 residues. CDR1 and CDR2 (germline): SGHTA, FQGTGA. The germline V and J ends were trimmed by 5 bases and 4 bases, with 12 bases remaining between them. Complete variable domain (other parts from reference TRBV7-3 and TRBJ2-1): GAGVSQTPSNKVTEKGKYVELRCDPISGHTALYWYRQSLGQGPEFLIYFQGTGAADDSGLPNDRFFAVRPEGSVSTLKIQRTERGDSAVYLCASSPSGSYNEQFFGPGTRLTVL.

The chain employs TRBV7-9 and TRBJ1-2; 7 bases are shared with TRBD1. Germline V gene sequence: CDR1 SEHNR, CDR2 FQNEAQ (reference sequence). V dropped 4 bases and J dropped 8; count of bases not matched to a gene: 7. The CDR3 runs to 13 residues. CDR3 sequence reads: CASSSWTGEGYTF. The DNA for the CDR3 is TGTGCCAGCAGCTCGTGGACAGGAGAGGGCTACACCTTC.

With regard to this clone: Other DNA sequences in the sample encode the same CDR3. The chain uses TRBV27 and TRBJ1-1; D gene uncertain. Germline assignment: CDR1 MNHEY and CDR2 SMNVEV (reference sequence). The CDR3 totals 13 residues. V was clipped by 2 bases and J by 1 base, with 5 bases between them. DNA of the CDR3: TGTGCCAGCAGTTTAGGAGGGAACACTGAAGCTTTCTTT. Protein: CASSLGGNTEAFF.

The CDR3 reads CASSQRQTIGEKLFF. The CDR3 DNA reads as TGCGCCAGCAGCCAACGACAGACCATAGGGGAAAAACTGTTTTTT. The chain uses TRBV4-1 and TRBJ1-4, with a tentative D call TRBD1 (5 bases). From germline, CDR1 is MGHRA and CDR2 YSYEKL. The CDR3 covers 15 residues. Trimming took off 2 bases at V and 8 bases at J, with 15 bases between the two ends.

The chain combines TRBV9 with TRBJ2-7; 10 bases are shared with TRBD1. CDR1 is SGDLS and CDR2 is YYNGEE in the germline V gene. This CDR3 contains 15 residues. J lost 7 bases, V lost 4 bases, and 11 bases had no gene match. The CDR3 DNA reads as TGTGCCAGCAGCCCGGGGACAGGGGAAAGGTCGGAGCAGTACTTC. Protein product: CASSPGTGERSEQYF.

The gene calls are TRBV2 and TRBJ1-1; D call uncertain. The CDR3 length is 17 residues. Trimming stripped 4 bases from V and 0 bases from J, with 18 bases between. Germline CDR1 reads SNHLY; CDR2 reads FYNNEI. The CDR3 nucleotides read TGTGCCAGCAGTGTATTTGTCGGGGATCCTATGAACACTGAAGCTTTCTTT. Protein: CASSVFVGDPMNTEAFF.

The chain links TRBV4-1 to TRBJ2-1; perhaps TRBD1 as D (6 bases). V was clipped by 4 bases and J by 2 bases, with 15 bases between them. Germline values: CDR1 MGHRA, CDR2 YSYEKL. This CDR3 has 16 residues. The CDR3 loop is CASSLLTGNPYNEQFF. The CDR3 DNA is TGCGCCAGCAGCCTCCTAACAGGGAACCCCTACAATGAGCAGTTCTTC.

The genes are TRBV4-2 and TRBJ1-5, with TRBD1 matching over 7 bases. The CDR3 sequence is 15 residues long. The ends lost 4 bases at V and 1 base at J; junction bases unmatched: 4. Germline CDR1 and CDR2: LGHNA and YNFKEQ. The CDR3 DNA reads TGTGCCAGCAGCCCCACGGGACAGAGCAATCAGCCCCAGCATTTT. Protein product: CASSPTGQSNQPQHF.

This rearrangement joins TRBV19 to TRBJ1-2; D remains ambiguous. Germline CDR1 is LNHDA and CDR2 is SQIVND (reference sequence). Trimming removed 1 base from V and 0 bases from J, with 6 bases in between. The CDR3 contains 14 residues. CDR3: CASSIGAANYGYTF. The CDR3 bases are TGTGCCAGTAGTATAGGGGCAGCTAACTATGGCTACACCTTC.

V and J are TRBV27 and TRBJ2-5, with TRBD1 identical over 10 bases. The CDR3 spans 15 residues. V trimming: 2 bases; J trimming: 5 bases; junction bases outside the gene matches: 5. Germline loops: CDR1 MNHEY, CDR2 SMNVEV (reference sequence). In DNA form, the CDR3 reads TGTGCCAGCAGTTTAACCGGGACAGGGGTGGAGACCCAGTACTTC. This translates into CASSLTGTGVETQYF.

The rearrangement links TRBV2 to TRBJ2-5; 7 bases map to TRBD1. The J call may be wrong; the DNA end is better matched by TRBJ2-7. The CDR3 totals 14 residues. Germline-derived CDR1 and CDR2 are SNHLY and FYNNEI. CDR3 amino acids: CASSVTGVWYEQYF. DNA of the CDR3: TGTGCCAGCAGTGTCACAGGGGTCTGGTACGAGCAGTACTTC.